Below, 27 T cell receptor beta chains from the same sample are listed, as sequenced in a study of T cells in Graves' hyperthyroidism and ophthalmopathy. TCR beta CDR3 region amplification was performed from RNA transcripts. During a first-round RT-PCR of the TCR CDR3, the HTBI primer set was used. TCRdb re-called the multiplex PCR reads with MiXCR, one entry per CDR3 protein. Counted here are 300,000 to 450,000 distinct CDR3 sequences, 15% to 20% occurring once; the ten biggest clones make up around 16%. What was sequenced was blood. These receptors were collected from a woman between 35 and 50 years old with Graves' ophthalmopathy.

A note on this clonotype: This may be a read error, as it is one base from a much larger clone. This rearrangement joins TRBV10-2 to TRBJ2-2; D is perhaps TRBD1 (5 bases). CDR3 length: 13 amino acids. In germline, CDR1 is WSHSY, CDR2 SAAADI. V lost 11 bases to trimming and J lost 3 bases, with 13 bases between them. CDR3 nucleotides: TGCGCCGGCCTGGGGCTCTACACCGGGGAGCTGTTTTTT. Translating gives CAGLGLYTGELFF.

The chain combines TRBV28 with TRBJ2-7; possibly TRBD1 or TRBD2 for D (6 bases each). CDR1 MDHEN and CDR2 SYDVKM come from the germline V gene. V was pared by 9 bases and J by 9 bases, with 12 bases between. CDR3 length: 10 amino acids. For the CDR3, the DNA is TGTGCCAGTGCACAGGGAGGGCAGTACTTC. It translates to CASAQGGQYF.

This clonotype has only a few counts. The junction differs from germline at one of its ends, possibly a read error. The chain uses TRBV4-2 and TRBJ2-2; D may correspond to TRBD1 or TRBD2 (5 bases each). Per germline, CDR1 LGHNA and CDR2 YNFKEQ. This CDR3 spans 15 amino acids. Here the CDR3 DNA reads TGTGCCAGCAGCCGAGGGACGGAGAACACCGGGGAGCTGCTTTTT. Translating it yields CASSRGTENTGELLF.

CDR3 in amino acids: CASSFSQSRSETQYF. CDR3 nucleotides: TGTGCCAGCAGCTTCAGTCAAAGTCGGTCAGAGACCCAGTACTTC. The chain recombines TRBV5-8 with TRBJ2-5; no clear D gene. The CDR3 spans 15 residues. V lost 2 bases, J lost 4 bases, and 15 bases lay in between. CDR1 is SGHTS, CDR2 YDEGEE, per germline. Full variable domain (outside the CDR3, taken from reference TRBV5-8 and TRBJ2-5): EAGVTQSPTHLIKTRGQQATLRCSPISGHTSVYWYQQALGLGLQFLLWYDEGEERNRGNFPPRFSGRQFPNYSSELNVNALELEDSALYLCASSFSQSRSETQYFGPGTRLLVL.

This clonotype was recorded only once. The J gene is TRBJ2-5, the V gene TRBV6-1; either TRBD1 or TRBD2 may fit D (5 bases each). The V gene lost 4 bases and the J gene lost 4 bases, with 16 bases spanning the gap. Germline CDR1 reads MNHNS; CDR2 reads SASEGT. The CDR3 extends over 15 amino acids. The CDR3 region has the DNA TGTGCCAGCAGTGCCTCTCCTACGGGACGAGAGACCCAGTACTTC. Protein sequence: CASSASPTGRETQYF.

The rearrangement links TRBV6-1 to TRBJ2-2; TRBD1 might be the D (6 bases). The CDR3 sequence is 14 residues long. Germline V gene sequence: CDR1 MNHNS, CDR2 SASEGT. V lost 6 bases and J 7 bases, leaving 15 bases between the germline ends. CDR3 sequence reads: CASRGSETGGELFF. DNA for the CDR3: TGTGCCAGCAGAGGTAGCGAGACAGGCGGGGAGCTGTTTTTT.

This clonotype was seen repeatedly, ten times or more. The CDR3 coding sequence is TGTGCCAGCAGCGTAGGCTCAGGAGATCAGCCCCAGCATTTT. Its translation: CASSVGSGDQPQHF. The chain recombines TRBV9 with TRBJ1-5; D remains ambiguous. The CDR3 covers 14 residues. Between the trimmed V and J ends, which lost 0 bases and 5 bases, there was a span of 9 bases. The germline gives CDR1 SGDLS, CDR2 YYNGEE.

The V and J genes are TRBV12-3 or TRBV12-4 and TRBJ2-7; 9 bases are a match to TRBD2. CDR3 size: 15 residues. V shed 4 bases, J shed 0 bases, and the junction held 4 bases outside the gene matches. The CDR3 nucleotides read TGTGCCAGCAGTTCAATGACTAGCGGCTCCTACGAGCAGTACTTC. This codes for CASSSMTSGSYEQYF.

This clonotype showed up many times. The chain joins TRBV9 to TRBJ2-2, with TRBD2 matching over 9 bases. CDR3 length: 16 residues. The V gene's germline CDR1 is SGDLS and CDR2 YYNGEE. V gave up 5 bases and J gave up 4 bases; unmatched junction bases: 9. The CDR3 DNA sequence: TGTGCCAGCAGTCCCTCTAGCGGGGCAAGCACCGGGGAGCTGTTTTTT. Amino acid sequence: CASSPSSGASTGELFF.

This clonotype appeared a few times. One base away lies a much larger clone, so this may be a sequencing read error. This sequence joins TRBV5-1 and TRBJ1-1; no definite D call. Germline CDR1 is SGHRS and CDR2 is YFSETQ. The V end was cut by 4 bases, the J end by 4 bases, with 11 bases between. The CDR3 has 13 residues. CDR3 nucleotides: TGCGCCAGCAGCAATACGACGGGCACTGAAGCTTTCTTT. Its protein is CASSNTTGTEAFF.

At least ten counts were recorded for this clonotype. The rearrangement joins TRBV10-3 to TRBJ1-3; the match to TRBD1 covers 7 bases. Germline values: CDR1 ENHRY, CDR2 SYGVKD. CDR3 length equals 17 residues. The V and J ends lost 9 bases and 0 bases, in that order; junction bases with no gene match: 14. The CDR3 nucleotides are TGTGCCATGCTCACGTCCGGGACAGAGCCCTCTGGAAACACCATATATTTT. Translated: CAMLTSGTEPSGNTIYF.

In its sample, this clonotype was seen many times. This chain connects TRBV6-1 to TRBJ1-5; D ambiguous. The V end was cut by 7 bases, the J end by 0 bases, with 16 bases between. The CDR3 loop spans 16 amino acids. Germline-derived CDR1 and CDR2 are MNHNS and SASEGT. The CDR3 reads CASTRRTDYSNQPQHF. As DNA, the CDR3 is TGTGCCAGCACGCGGAGGACGGACTATAGCAATCAGCCCCAGCATTTT.

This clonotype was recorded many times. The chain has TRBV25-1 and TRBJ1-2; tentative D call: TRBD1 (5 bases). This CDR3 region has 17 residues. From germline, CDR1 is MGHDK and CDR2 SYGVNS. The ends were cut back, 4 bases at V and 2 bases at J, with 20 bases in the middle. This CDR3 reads CASSGTKQGEGNYGYTF. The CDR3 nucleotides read TGTGCCAGCAGTGGGACTAAGCAGGGCGAGGGAAACTATGGCTACACCTTC.

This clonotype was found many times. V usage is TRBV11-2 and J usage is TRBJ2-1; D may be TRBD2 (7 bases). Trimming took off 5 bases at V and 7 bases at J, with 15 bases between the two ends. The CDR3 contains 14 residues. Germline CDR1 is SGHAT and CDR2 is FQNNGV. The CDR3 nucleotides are TGTGCCAGCAGCCCCGTAAGGGGGGGGAATGAGCAGTTCTTC. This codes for CASSPVRGGNEQFF.

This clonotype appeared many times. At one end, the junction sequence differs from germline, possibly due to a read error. The CDR3 sequence: CSVLGDSYGHTF. CDR3 DNA sequence: TGCAGCGTCCTGGGTGACAGCTATGGCCACACCTTC. The gene calls are TRBV29-1 and TRBJ1-2, with D possibly TRBD1 on 5 matching bases. Germline V gene data show CDR1 as SQVTM and CDR2 as ANQGSEA. The CDR3 extends over 12 amino acids.

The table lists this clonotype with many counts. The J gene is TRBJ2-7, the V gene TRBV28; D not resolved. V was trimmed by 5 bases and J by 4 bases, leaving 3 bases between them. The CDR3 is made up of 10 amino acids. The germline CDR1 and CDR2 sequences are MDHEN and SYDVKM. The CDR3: CASSEYEQYF. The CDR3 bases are TGTGCCAGCAGTGAATACGAGCAGTACTTC.

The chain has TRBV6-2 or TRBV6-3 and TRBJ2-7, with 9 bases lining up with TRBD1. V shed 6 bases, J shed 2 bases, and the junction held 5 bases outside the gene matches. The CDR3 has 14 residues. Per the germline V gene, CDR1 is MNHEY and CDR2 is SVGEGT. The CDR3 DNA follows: TGTGCCAGCAGGGGGACAGGGAGGACCTACGAGCAGTACTTC. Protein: CASRGTGRTYEQYF.

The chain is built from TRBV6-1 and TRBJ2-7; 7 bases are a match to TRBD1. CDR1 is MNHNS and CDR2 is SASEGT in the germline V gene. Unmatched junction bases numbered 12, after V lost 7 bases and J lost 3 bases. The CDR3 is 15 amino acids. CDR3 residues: CASNTGTASYYEQYF. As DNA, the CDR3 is TGTGCCAGCAATACCGGGACAGCGTCTTACTACGAGCAGTACTTC.

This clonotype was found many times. The chain's CDR3 is CASSQLQSQELFF. The CDR3 coding sequence is TGTGCCAGCAGCCAATTACAGTCCCAGGAGCTGTTTTTT. The chain recombines TRBV14 with TRBJ2-2, with no clear D. The CDR3 has 13 amino acids. V lost 2 bases, J lost 10 bases, and 11 bases lay in between. CDR1 is SGHDN and CDR2 is FVKESK in the germline V gene.

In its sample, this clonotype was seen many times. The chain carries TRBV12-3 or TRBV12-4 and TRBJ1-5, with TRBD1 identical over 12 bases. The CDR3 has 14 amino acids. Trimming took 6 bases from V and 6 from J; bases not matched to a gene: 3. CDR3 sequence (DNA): TGTGCCAGCAGGGGACAGGGGGCCGGTCAGCCCCAGCATTTT. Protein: CASRGQGAGQPQHF.

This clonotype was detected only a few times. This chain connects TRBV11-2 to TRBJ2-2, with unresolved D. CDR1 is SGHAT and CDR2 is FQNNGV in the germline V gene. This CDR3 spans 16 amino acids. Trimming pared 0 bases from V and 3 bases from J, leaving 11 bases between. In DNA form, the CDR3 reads TGTGCCAGCAGCTTAGACCCCGACGGCTACACCGGGGAGCTGTTTTTT. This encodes CASSLDPDGYTGELFF. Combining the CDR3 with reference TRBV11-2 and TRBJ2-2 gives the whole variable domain EAGVAQSPRYKIIEKRQSVAFWCNPISGHATLYWYQQILGQGPKLLIQFQNNGVVDDSQLPKDRFSAERLKGVDSTLKIQPAKLEDSAVYLCASSLDPDGYTGELFFGEGSRLTVL.

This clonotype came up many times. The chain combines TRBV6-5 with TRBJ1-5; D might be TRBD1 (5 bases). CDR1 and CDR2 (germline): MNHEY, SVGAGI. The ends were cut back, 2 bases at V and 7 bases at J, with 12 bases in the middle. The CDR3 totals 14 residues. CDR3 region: CASSYGAPPQPQHF. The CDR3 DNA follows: TGTGCCAGCAGTTACGGGGCCCCCCCCCAGCCCCAGCATTTT.

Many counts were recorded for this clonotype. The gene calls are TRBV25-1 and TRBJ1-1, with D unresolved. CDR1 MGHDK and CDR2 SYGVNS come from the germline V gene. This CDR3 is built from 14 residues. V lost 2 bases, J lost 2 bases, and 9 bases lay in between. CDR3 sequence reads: CASSEVGRNTEAFF. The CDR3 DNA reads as TGTGCCAGCAGTGAAGTCGGGAGAAACACTGAAGCTTTCTTT.

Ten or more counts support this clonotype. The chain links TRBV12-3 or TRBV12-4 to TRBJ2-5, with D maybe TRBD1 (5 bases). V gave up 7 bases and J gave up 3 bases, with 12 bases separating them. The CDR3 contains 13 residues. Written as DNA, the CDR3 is TGTGCCAGCACCCAGGGATTCGAAGAGACCCAGTACTTC. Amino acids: CASTQGFEETQYF.

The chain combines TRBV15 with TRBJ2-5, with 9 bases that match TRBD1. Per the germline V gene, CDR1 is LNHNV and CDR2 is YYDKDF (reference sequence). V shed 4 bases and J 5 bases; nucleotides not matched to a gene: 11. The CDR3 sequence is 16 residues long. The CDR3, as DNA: TGTGCCACCAGCAAGGGGTTTTCGGACAGGGGTGAGACCCAGTACTTC. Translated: CATSKGFSDRGETQYF. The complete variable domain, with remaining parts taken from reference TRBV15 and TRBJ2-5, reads DAMVIQNPRYQVTQFGKPVTLSCSQTLNHNVMYWYQQKSSQAPKLLFHYYDKDFNNEADTPDNFQSRRPNTSFCFLDIRSPGLGDTAMYLCATSKGFSDRGETQYFGPGTRLLVL.

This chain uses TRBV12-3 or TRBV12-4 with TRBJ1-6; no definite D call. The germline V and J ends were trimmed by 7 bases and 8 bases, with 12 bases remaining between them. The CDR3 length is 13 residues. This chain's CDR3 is CASMSTSDSPLHF. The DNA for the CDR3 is TGTGCCAGCATGAGTACCTCGGATTCACCCCTCCACTTT.

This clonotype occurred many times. The CDR3 coding sequence is TGTGCCAGTATGCCAGAGGGAACAGGTTACAGCAATCAGCCCCAGCATTTT. Amino acids: CASMPEGTGYSNQPQHF. V is TRBV19 and J is TRBJ1-5; TRBD1 is a possible D gene (5 bases). V was clipped by 7 bases and J by 1 base, with 20 bases between them. This CDR3 contains 17 residues. Germline CDR1 LNHDA, CDR2 SQIVND (reference sequence).